Reported below is one T cell receptor (beta chain). The target antigen is unknown. This sample is part of a study of CD4 T cells in relation to SARS-CoV-2 and coronaviruses. Across the whole study: ViraFEST: approximately 10-day antigen culture of PBMCs, then TCR beta CDR3 sequencing. Findings and limits, study-wide: The cross-reactivity analysis covered only spike protein, not other viral proteins.

CD4+ T cells from unexposed donors were obtained before the COVID-19 pandemic (2011-2018). After approximately ten days of culture, CD4+ T cells were isolated. Cells permitting, SARS-CoV-2 S/N and four cold-coronavirus spikes were tested on unexposed-donor CD4+ T cells. Assay used: immunoSEQ multiplex PCR; TCRdb lists only in-frame clones, some missing. This sample has roughly 20,000 clones; around four fifths occur once, and the top ten carry around 17%. The sample taken for sequencing was CD4+ T cells from PBMCs, cultured in vitro. This clonotype was sampled from a human donor in good health.

In DNA form, the CDR3 reads TGTGCCAGCGGTTTCCCGGGGACTTTGAACACTGAAGCTTTCTTT. Its protein is CASGFPGTLNTEAFF. V gene TRBV6-5 combines with J gene TRBJ1-1; perhaps TRBD1 as D (5 bases). The CDR3 extends over 15 amino acids. The germline V gene has CDR1 MNHEY and CDR2 SVGAGI. V was clipped by 8 bases and J by 0 bases, with 16 bases between them.